These 27 T cell receptor beta chains came from one sample sequenced in a study of T cells after yellow fever vaccination. TCRdb analysed the 5' RACE reads with MiXCR anew, one entry per CDR3 protein. The sample carries about 250,000 distinct CDR3 sequences, roughly 3.5% recorded once. The input for sequencing was PBMCs, taken 15 days after the yellow fever booster vaccination. The receptor set was obtained from a man aged 18 to 29 who received the YFV17D yellow fever vaccine.

This clonotype was picked up many times. V gene TRBV6-6 combines with J gene TRBJ2-3, with TRBD2 identical over 8 bases. V was pared by 7 bases and J by 0 bases, with 6 bases of the junction left unmatched. The CDR3 is 15 residues long. The V gene's germline CDR1 is MNHNY and CDR2 SVGAGI (reference sequence). CDR3: CASTLTSGSTDTQYF. The CDR3 DNA reads TGTGCCAGCACTCTCACTAGCGGTAGCACAGATACGCAGTATTTT.

This clonotype was recorded many times. The chain carries TRBV6-2 or TRBV6-3 and TRBJ2-7; a weak D match, TRBD2 (5 bases). The V and J ends lost 6 bases and 1 base respectively, with 16 bases between them. The CDR3 length is 15 residues. The V gene's germline CDR1 is MNHEY and CDR2 SVGEGT. This chain's CDR3 is CASRHDGRASYEQYF. In DNA, the CDR3 is TGTGCCAGCAGACATGACGGGCGGGCGTCCTACGAGCAGTACTTC.

This clonotype was found a few times. The CDR3 is CASRGGLSQETQYF. The DNA of the CDR3 is TGTGCCAGCAGAGGGGGTCTATCCCAAGAGACCCAGTACTTC. The gene calls are TRBV5-4 and TRBJ2-5, with D maybe TRBD1 (6 bases). The V end was cut by 5 bases, the J end by 1 base, with 12 bases between. The CDR3 is 14 amino acids. Germline V gene lookup returns CDR1 SGHNT and CDR2 YYREEE (reference sequence).

The table lists this clonotype with many counts. The genes are TRBV7-3 and TRBJ1-1; TRBD1 might be the D (6 bases). CDR1 is SGHTA, CDR2 FQGTGA, per germline. The CDR3 totals 14 residues. Trimming cost V 5 bases and J 6 bases, with 16 bases left between them. The CDR3 DNA is TGTGCCAGCAGCCTTAGGTCGGGGGCGGCTGAAGCTTTCTTT. Translation: CASSLRSGAAEAFF.

Many counts were recorded for this clonotype. J is TRBJ2-3 and V is TRBV28; TRBD1 matches at 8 bases. This CDR3 is built from 15 residues. V gave up 4 bases and J gave up 7 bases; unmatched junction bases: 10. Germline CDR1 MDHEN, CDR2 SYDVKM. The CDR3 DNA follows: TGTGCCAGCAGTTCGGGTTCAGGGGGCCTAAATACGCAGTATTTT. Translating gives CASSSGSGGLNTQYF.

This clonotype was observed at least ten times. V and J are TRBV9 and TRBJ2-3; 12 bases fit TRBD2. The ends lost 4 bases at V and 6 bases at J; junction bases unmatched: 9. There are 16 residues in the CDR3. The germline CDR1 and CDR2 sequences are SGDLS and YYNGEE. As DNA, the CDR3 is TGTGCCAGCAGCCCTCGGACTAGCGGGGCGCGGGATACGCAGTATTTT. Residues: CASSPRTSGARDTQYF. Combining the CDR3 with reference TRBV9 and TRBJ2-3 gives the whole variable domain DSGVTQTPKHLITATGQRVTLRCSPRSGDLSVYWYQQSLDQGLQFLIQYYNGEERAKGNILERFSAQQFPDLHSELNLSSLELGDSALYFCASSPRTSGARDTQYFGPGTRLTVL.

This clonotype came up many times. The chain couples TRBV5-1 to TRBJ2-5; the D gene is possibly TRBD1 (6 bases). The V end lost 4 bases, the J end lost 3 bases, and 13 bases lay between the germline ends. The CDR3 length is 14 residues. Germline CDR1 and CDR2: SGHRS and YFSETQ. The CDR3 is CASSPGTREETQYF. In DNA, the CDR3 is TGCGCCAGCAGCCCCGGGACACGGGAAGAGACCCAGTACTTC.

In this sample, this clonotype turned up many times. One junction end disagrees with the germline gene, perhaps due to a read error. The chain couples TRBV7-2 to TRBJ2-1, with 7 bases lining up with TRBD2. Germline V gene sequence: CDR1 SGHTA, CDR2 FQGNSA. This CDR3 has 14 amino acids. The CDR3 DNA is TGTGCCAGCAACTTAAAGCGGGGAAACAATGAGCAGTTCTTC. It specifies CASNLKRGNNEQFF. Full variable domain (missing parts from reference TRBV7-2 and TRBJ2-1): GAGVSQSPSNKVTEKGKDVELRCDPISGHTALYWYRQSLGQGLEFLIYFQGNSAPDKSGLPSDRFSAERTGGSVSTLTIQRTQQEDSAVYLCASNLKRGNNEQFFGPGTRLTVL.

This clonotype appeared a few times. The chain uses TRBV7-8 and TRBJ2-3, with 11 bases lining up with TRBD2. J was trimmed by 4 bases and V by 6 bases; bases with no gene match: 12. Germline CDR1 and CDR2: SGHVS and FQNEAQ. The CDR3 is 17 amino acids. The CDR3 nucleotides are TGTGCCAGCAGGCCCGGACTAGCGGGCTCCCGGGCAGATACGCAGTATTTT. Translation: CASRPGLAGSRADTQYF.

This clonotype was counted at least ten times. The rearrangement joins TRBV5-1 to TRBJ2-1; 13 nucleotides match TRBD2. This CDR3 contains 17 residues. The germline V gene has CDR1 SGHRS and CDR2 YFSETQ. J was trimmed by 4 bases and V by 4 bases; bases with no gene match: 8. The CDR3 reads CASSTGLAGAKYNEQFF. Here the CDR3 DNA reads TGCGCCAGCAGCACCGGACTAGCGGGGGCTAAATACAATGAGCAGTTCTTC.

The chain has TRBV25-1 and TRBJ2-7; TRBD1 matches 8 bases. J gave up 2 bases and V 4 bases, and 25 bases lay outside the gene matches. The CDR3 spans 21 residues. The germline V gene has CDR1 MGHDK and CDR2 SYGVNS. This chain's CDR3 is CASSVPTQKDRAQEGTYEQYV. The CDR3 nucleotides are TGTGCCAGCAGTGTACCAACACAAAAGGACAGGGCCCAAGAAGGAACCTACGAGCAGTACGTC.

This clonotype was counted ten times or more. The chain couples TRBV4-1 to TRBJ2-1; no reliable D call. This CDR3 spans 13 amino acids. Trimming took 0 bases from V and 8 from J, leaving 8 bases between them. Germline-derived CDR1 and CDR2 are MGHRA and YSYEKL. DNA for the CDR3: TGCGCCAGCAGCCAAGAAGCGTTTGATGAGCAGTTCTTC. Amino acids: CASSQEAFDEQFF.

This clonotype was detected ten times or more. This sequence joins TRBV7-3 and TRBJ2-2, with TRBD1 as a possible D gene (5 bases). Germline V CDR1 and CDR2: SGHTA, FQGTGA. The CDR3 runs to 16 residues. With 5 bases removed from V and 4 bases from J, the gap between germline ends came to 17 bases. CDR3 nucleotides: TGTGCCAGCAGCCCCATTGGGGCAGGGATCACCGGGGAGCTGTTTTTT. It is translated as CASSPIGAGITGELFF.

This clonotype was detected many times. The chain recombines TRBV7-2 with TRBJ1-5; unclear D gene. The CDR3 contains 13 residues. Germline-derived CDR1 and CDR2 are SGHTA and FQGNSA. Trimming removed 5 bases from V and 5 bases from J, with 10 bases in between. Here the CDR3 DNA reads TGTGCCAGCAGCCAAACCCGGGATCAGCCCCAGCATTTT. Translation gives CASSQTRDQPQHF.

This clonotype was counted many times. This rearrangement joins TRBV5-4 to TRBJ2-1; D ambiguous. CDR1 is SGHNT, CDR2 YYREEE, per germline (reference sequence). This CDR3 spans 14 amino acids. V gave up 0 bases and J gave up 4 bases, with 8 bases separating them. The CDR3 DNA reads as TGTGCCAGCAGCTTGGGGACGGAGTACAATGAGCAGTTCTTC. It codes for CASSLGTEYNEQFF.

In this sample, this clonotype turned up many times. This chain uses TRBV7-6 with TRBJ2-7, with 9 bases identical to TRBD2. This CDR3 is 16 amino acids long. The germline V gene encodes CDR1 SGHVS and CDR2 FNYEAQ. V lost 1 base to trimming and J lost 7 bases; unmatched junction nucleotides: 11. The CDR3 sequence is CASSLVASGTPWEQYF. The CDR3 nucleotides read TGTGCCAGCAGCTTAGTGGCTAGCGGGACCCCTTGGGAGCAGTACTTC.

At least ten counts were recorded for this clonotype. The V call is TRBV4-2, the J call TRBJ2-3; D gene ambiguous. V lost 0 bases to trimming and J lost 4 bases, with 17 bases between them. Germline CDR1 LGHNA, CDR2 YNFKEQ. This CDR3 contains 17 residues. The CDR3 loop is CASSQDPAGALPDTQYF. The DNA of the CDR3 is TGTGCCAGCAGCCAAGACCCCGCCGGCGCGCTACCAGATACGCAGTATTTT.

The sample holds many counts of this clonotype. The chain employs TRBV7-9 and TRBJ2-1, with D unclear. The CDR3 loop spans 16 amino acids. V was shortened by 3 bases and J by 0 bases, with 12 bases between the two germline ends. Germline-derived CDR1 and CDR2 are SEHNR and FQNEAQ (reference sequence). This CDR3 is CASSFPVQSSYNEQFF. The CDR3 DNA follows: TGTGCCAGCAGCTTCCCCGTCCAGAGCTCCTACAATGAGCAGTTCTTC. The whole variable domain, filled in from reference TRBV7-9 and TRBJ2-1, reads DTGVSQNPRHKITKRGQNVTFRCDPISEHNRLYWYRQTLGQGPEFLTYFQNEAQLEKSRLLSDRFSAERPKGSFSTLEIQRTEQGDSAMYLCASSFPVQSSYNEQFFGPGTRLTVL.

This clonotype was seen many times. The rearrangement joins TRBV20-1 to TRBJ1-6; no reliable D call. Germline V gives CDR1 DFQATT, CDR2 SNEGSKA (reference sequence). The germline V and J ends were trimmed by 1 base and 2 bases, with 12 bases remaining between them. This CDR3 is 16 amino acids long. As DNA, the CDR3 is TGCAGTGCTAGAGGAGGCGGGGAGCCCTATAATTCACCCCTCCACTTT. This gives the protein CSARGGGEPYNSPLHF.

Ten or more counts support this clonotype. CDR3 amino acids: CASSRLGVGGYTF. The CDR3 bases are TGTGCCAGCAGCCGTTTGGGAGTAGGAGGCTACACCTTC. This rearrangement joins TRBV3-1 to TRBJ1-2, with no clear D. This CDR3 spans 13 amino acids. CDR1 and CDR2 from the germline V gene are LGHDT and YNNKEL (reference sequence). Trimming left V 4 bases short and J 8 bases short, with 14 bases between.

Many counts were recorded for this clonotype. V and J are TRBV5-5 and TRBJ2-1; no definite D call. Trimming took 0 bases from V and 5 from J, leaving 9 bases between them. CDR1 and CDR2 from the germline V gene are SGHKS and YYEKEE (reference sequence). CDR3 length: 14 residues. The DNA for the CDR3 is TGTGCCAGCAGCTTGGTTGCGGTCGACAATGAGCAGTTCTTC. It is translated as CASSLVAVDNEQFF.

This clonotype was seen repeatedly, ten times or more. J is TRBJ2-2 and V is TRBV11-2; D not resolved. Germline CDR1 reads SGHAT; CDR2 reads FQNNGV. Trimming removed 1 base at V and 5 bases at J, with 8 bases between. The CDR3 sequence is 14 residues long. CDR3 nucleotide sequence: TGTGCCAGCAGCTTAGTCACCAGTACCGGGGAGCTGTTTTTT. Its protein is CASSLVTSTGELFF.

The sample holds many counts of this clonotype. This chain joins TRBV5-1 and TRBJ2-2; possibly TRBD2 for D (6 bases). Germline CDR1 and CDR2: SGHRS and YFSETQ. V lost 0 bases, J lost 4 bases, and 10 bases lay in between. CDR3 length: 15 amino acids. The CDR3 nucleotides are TGCGCCAGCAGCTTGGAAGGAGGGTTCACCGGGGAGCTGTTTTTT. As protein: CASSLEGGFTGELFF.

The chain employs TRBV11-2 and TRBJ1-6; D is possibly TRBD1 (6 bases). V was cut by 6 bases and J by 5 bases, with 14 bases left in between. In germline, CDR1 is SGHAT, CDR2 FQNNGV. This CDR3 comprises 15 residues. CDR3 coding DNA: TGTGCCAGCAGATACAGGGCTGGGGATAATTCACCCCTCCACTTT. Its translation: CASRYRAGDNSPLHF.

This clonotype has a count of ten or more. The rearrangement uses TRBV5-6 and TRBJ2-5; either TRBD1 or TRBD2 may supply D (5 bases each). This CDR3 comprises 14 residues. The germline V and J ends were trimmed by 2 bases and 4 bases, with 12 bases remaining between them. Germline CDR1 SGHDT, CDR2 YYEEEE. The CDR3 here is CASSFSAGRETQYF. The CDR3 DNA is TGTGCCAGCAGCTTTTCTGCAGGGAGAGAGACCCAGTACTTC. Full variable domain (rest looked up from reference TRBV5-6 and TRBJ2-5): DAGVTQSPTHLIKTRGQQVTLRCSPKSGHDTVSWYQQALGQGPQFIFQYYEEEERQRGNFPDRFSGHQFPNYSSELNVNALLLGDSALYLCASSFSAGRETQYFGPGTRLLVL.

About this clonotype itself: A much larger clone lies a single base off, so this may be a read error. Because it lacks the conserved phenylalanine or tryptophan at the end, this CDR3 is likely a read error. The rearrangement joins TRBV20-1 to TRBJ1-2; D gene uncertain. CDR3 length: 13 amino acids. Germline V gene sequence: CDR1 DFQATT, CDR2 SNEGSKA (reference sequence). V was clipped by 3 bases and J by 3 bases, with 11 bases between them. Here the CDR3 DNA reads TGCAGTGCTAGGAGTAGAGGAGACTATGGCTACACCCTC. Its protein is CSARSRGDYGYTL.

This clonotype came up many times. This sequence joins TRBV19 and TRBJ1-5; D unclear. Germline loops: CDR1 LNHDA, CDR2 SQIVND (reference sequence). The CDR3 consists of 15 residues. Trimming removed 5 bases from V and 8 bases from J, with 19 bases in between. CDR3 nucleotides: TGTGCCAGTAGTCCCTCGGGCCCCCGGTGGGAGCCCCAGCATTTT. It specifies CASSPSGPRWEPQHF.